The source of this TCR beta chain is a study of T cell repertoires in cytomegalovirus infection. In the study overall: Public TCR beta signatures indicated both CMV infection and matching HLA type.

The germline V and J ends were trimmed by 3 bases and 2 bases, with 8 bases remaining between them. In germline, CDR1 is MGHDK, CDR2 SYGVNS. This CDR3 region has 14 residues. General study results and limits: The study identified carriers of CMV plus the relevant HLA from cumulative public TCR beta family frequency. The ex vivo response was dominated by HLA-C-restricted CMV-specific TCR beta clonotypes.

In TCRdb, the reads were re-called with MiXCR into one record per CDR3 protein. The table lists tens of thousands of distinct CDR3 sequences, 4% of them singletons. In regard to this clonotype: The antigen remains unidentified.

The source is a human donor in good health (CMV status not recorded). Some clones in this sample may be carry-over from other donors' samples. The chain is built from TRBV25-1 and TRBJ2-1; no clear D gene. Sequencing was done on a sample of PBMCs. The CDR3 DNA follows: TGTGCCAGCAGTGAGGGGAACCCCTACAATGAGCAGTTCTTC. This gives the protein CASSEGNPYNEQFF.